These 5 T cell receptor beta chains share one sample of origin, sequenced in a study of blood T cell repertoires in COVID-19. Repertoires were generated with immunoSEQ multiplex PCR, while TCRdb's copy carries only in-frame clones and drops some. The table includes about 320,000 clones, roughly 90% detected once. The material sequenced was peripheral blood. The receptors derive from a man between 18 and 35 years old who had recovered from COVID-19.

This chain joins TRBV7-9 and TRBJ1-2; no definite D call. Between the trimmed V and J ends, which lost 3 bases and 5 bases, there was a span of 10 bases. The V gene's germline CDR1 is SEHNR and CDR2 FQNEAQ (reference sequence). The CDR3 is made up of 13 amino acids. CDR3 residues: CASSLEGVYGYTF. The CDR3 DNA follows: TGTGCCAGCAGCTTGGAAGGAGTGTATGGCTACACCTTC.

This clone was seen a single time. J is TRBJ2-1 and V is TRBV4-1; 14 nucleotides match TRBD2. This CDR3 has 16 residues. Trimming cost V 6 bases and J 4 bases; bases outside gene matches: 5. Germline values: CDR1 MGHRA, CDR2 YSYEKL. The CDR3 nucleotides are TGCGCCAGCAGGCACGGACTAGCGGGGGGTTACAATGAGCAGTTCTTC. Translated: CASRHGLAGGYNEQFF.

The gene calls are TRBV6-5 and TRBJ1-2; D unclear. The CDR3 length is 10 residues. Per the germline V gene, CDR1 is MNHEY and CDR2 is SVGAGI. V was shortened by 9 bases and J by 6 bases, with 8 bases between the two germline ends. For the CDR3, the DNA is TGTGCCAGTCGACTGGATGGCTACACCTTC. Its translation is CASRLDGYTF.

The chain has TRBV5-1 and TRBJ2-3; D call uncertain. This CDR3 spans 15 amino acids. V shed 6 bases and J shed 1 base, with 15 bases lying between them. Per germline, CDR1 SGHRS and CDR2 YFSETQ. The CDR3 loop is CASNRQVDGTDTQYF. Written as DNA, the CDR3 is TGCGCCAGCAACCGTCAGGTCGATGGCACAGATACGCAGTATTTT.

The chain employs TRBV7-6 and TRBJ2-1; TRBD1 matches 9 bases. The CDR3 has 15 residues. The V and J ends lost 1 base and 10 bases, in that order; junction bases with no gene match: 8. Germline loops: CDR1 SGHVS, CDR2 FNYEAQ. CDR3 bases: TGTGCCAGCAGCTTAGTTACTACAGGGGGCGACGAGCAGTTCTTC. As protein: CASSLVTTGGDEQFF.